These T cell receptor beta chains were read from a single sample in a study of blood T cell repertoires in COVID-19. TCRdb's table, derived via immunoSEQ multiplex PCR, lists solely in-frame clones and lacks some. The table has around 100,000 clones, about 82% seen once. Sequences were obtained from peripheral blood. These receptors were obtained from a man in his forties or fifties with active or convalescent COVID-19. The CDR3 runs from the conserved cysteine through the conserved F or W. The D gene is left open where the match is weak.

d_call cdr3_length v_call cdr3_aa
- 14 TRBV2 CASSGQGFPDTQYF
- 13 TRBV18 CASSPDQAGKLFF
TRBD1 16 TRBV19 CASTSDRGRGNQPQHF
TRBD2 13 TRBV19 CASSPGLAETQYF
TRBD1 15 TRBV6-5 CASSLMDRVYDGYTF
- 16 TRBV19 CASRSTSTDSGNTIYF
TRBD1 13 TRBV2 CASSRQGAGEQYF
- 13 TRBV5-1 CASSYSGFTEAFF
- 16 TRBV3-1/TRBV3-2 CASSQAGSGHTGELFF
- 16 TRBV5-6 CASRPSGGPISYEQYF
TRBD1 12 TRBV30 CALGTGVDGYTF
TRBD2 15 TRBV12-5 CASGFGTSGKRTQYF
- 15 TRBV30 CAWSVGQGLTGELFF
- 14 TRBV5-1 CASSSGLSGTEAFF
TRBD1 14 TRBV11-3 CASSFHRGLREQFF
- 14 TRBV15 CATRTTEDNSPLHF
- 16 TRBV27 CASSNSGAGGANVLTF
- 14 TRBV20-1 CSASGQKINQPQHF
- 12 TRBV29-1 CSVEELVNEQFF
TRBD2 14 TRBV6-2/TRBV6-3 CASSIAGTLYEQYF
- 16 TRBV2 CASSPGKSSLNYGYTF
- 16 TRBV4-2 CASSQDPAGSGNTIYF
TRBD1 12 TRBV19 CATGQDSYEQYF
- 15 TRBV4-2 CASSQEVQRVQTQYF
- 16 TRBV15 CATSGPRGTGTGELFF
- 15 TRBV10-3 CAISESSGLNTEAFF
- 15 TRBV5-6 CASSPWGGASYIQYF
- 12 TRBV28 CASSRRGYEQYF
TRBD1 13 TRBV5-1 CASSRTGEDTQYF